This T cell receptor beta chain derives from a study of immune heterogeneity within non-small cell lung tumors. Study-wide results and limits: Recurring identical dominant CDR3 beta clonotypes were observed across tumor sites within a patient, together with site-unique high-frequency clones. Local T-cell clonality tracked moderately but significantly with local tumor mutational burden, giving an R of about 0.35. Individual patients mostly differed in their high-frequency T-cell receptor beta clonotypes.

The TCR beta CDR3 region underwent multiplex PCR amplification with 32 V and 13 J primers. TCRdb called the multiplex PCR reads again in MiXCR, with one record for every CDR3 protein. In the table there are around 11,000 distinct CDR3 sequences, around 21% of which are singletons. In its sample, this clonotype ranks as medium-sized. As yet, its antigen is unknown. Trimming cost V 3 bases and J 2 bases, with 23 bases left between them. The CDR3 has 19 residues. Germline loops: CDR1 MGHDK, CDR2 SYGVNS. The template consisted of bulk tumor genomic DNA, with about 640 ng used per sample. In surgery, several biopsies were collected from each primary tumor at widely spaced sites. Untreated, newly diagnosed non-small cell lung cancer patients underwent curative surgery.

This TCR was sampled from a man between 60 and 75 years old with non-small cell lung cancer. Sequenced: lung tumor tissue. The J gene is TRBJ2-1, the V gene TRBV25-1; D possibly corresponds to TRBD2 (6 bases). DNA for the CDR3: TGTGCCAGCAGTGATCGCGGGGTTCACCTTCGGACCACCTACAATGAGCAGTTCTTC. Amino acid sequence: CASSDRGVHLRTTYNEQFF.